This entry is about one T cell receptor (beta chain). CDR1 is GTSNPN, CDR2 SVGIG, per germline (reference sequence). The CDR3 covers 13 residues. Trimming removed 5 bases from V and 5 bases from J, with 15 bases in between. TCRdb keeps only in-frame clones here, not all; method: immunoSEQ multiplex PCR. This repertoire shows 60,000 to 75,000 clones, roughly 97% found once; its top ten account for approximately 0.26%. This entry comes from a study of technical replicates of blood from several donors. The TCR originated in a human donor in good health. The chain links TRBV30 to TRBJ1-1, with a tentative D call TRBD1 (5 bases). The source material was T cells isolated from PBMCs. The CDR3 protein is CAWGANVGTEAFF. The CDR3 DNA is TGTGCCTGGGGGGCCAATGTGGGGACTGAAGCTTTCTTT.